This TCR beta chain was recorded in a study of OX40 agonist ivuxolimab in advanced cancers. The CDR3 loop spans 13 amino acids. Germline values: CDR1 SQVTM, CDR2 ANQGSEA. Trimming took off 4 bases at V and 8 bases at J, with 17 bases between the two ends. Profiled with immunoSEQ multiplex PCR; TCRdb holds only in-frame clones, not every one. The sample has tens of thousands of clones, about 88% seen once; the top ten hold roughly an eighth. This receptor was obtained from an adult with an advanced solid tumor such as melanoma, head and neck, liver or kidney cancer. The rearrangement joins TRBV29-1 to TRBJ1-1; D unresolved. This specimen consisted of CD4+ or CD8+ T cells sorted from blood, obtained in a trial of the OX40 agonist ivuxolimab. CDR3 sequence (DNA): TGCAGCGTTGGGGTGGGGTCCCGATGGGAAGCTTTCTTT. Translation gives CSVGVGSRWEAFF. Filled out from reference TRBV29-1 and TRBJ1-1, the complete variable domain reads SAVISQKPSRDICQRGTSLTIQCQVDSQVTMMFWYRQQPGQSLTLIATANQGSEATYESGFVIDKFPISRPNLTFSTLTVSNMSPEDSSIYLCSVGVGSRWEAFFGQGTRLTVV.